Shown below are 16 T cell receptor beta chains from a single sample sequenced in a study of blood T cell repertoires in COVID-19. TCRdb keeps only in-frame clones here, not all; method: immunoSEQ multiplex PCR. This table holds some 300,000 clones, over 80% found once. Material for sequencing was peripheral blood. Source of these receptors: a woman aged 45-60 years with active or convalescent COVID-19.

The chain carries TRBV11-1 and TRBJ2-5, with D tentatively TRBD2 (5 bases). The CDR3 extends over 13 amino acids. V shed 6 bases and J shed 1 base, with 9 bases lying between them. Germline V gives CDR1 SGHAT, CDR2 FQDESV (reference sequence). The CDR3 spells CASSRGSQETQYF. CDR3 bases: TGTGCCAGCAGTCGAGGGAGCCAAGAGACCCAGTACTTC.

V usage is TRBV5-6 and J usage is TRBJ1-1; 7 bases are shared with TRBD1. Germline lookup yields CDR1 SGHDT and CDR2 YYEEEE. The ends lost 5 bases at V and 6 bases at J; junction bases unmatched: 10. The CDR3 spans 14 residues. In DNA, the CDR3 is TGTGCCAGCAGTTTAACAGGGGTCGGAGCTGAAGCTTTCTTT. Protein sequence: CASSLTGVGAEAFF.

The chain carries TRBV2 and TRBJ1-1, with 8 bases fitting TRBD1. Losses at the gene ends were 3 bases for V and 4 bases for J; bases not matched to a gene: 4. This CDR3 comprises 14 residues. Looked up from germline, CDR1 is SNHLY and CDR2 is FYNNEI. The CDR3 protein is CASSDRDRGTEAFF. The CDR3 nucleotides are TGTGCCAGCAGTGACCGAGACAGGGGCACTGAAGCTTTCTTT.

The chain couples TRBV2 to TRBJ2-7; 9 bases are shared with TRBD2. In germline, CDR1 is SNHLY, CDR2 FYNNEI. The CDR3 consists of 15 residues. The V gene end was trimmed by 5 bases and the J gene end by 6 bases; junction bases not matched to a gene: 11. In DNA, the CDR3 is TGTGCCAGCAGTCTTCCTATAGCGGGAGCGGGCGAGCAGTACTTC. Residues: CASSLPIAGAGEQYF.

The rearrangement uses TRBV4-1 and TRBJ1-5; D gene uncertain. Germline CDR1 reads MGHRA; CDR2 reads YSYEKL. The CDR3 consists of 13 residues. The V and J ends lost 0 bases and 9 bases respectively, with 9 bases between them. The CDR3 loop reads CASSQEKWLPQHF. The CDR3 bases are TGCGCCAGCAGCCAAGAAAAGTGGCTGCCCCAGCATTTT.

J is TRBJ2-2 and V is TRBV7-9, with TRBD1 as a possible D gene (5 bases). Germline V gene lookup returns CDR1 SEHNR and CDR2 FQNEAQ (reference sequence). The CDR3 length is 13 residues. Deletions cut 5 bases from V and 7 bases from J, with 11 bases between. CDR3 sequence reads: CASSTGLFGELFF. The DNA of the CDR3 is TGTGCCAGCAGCACAGGCTTATTCGGGGAGCTGTTTTTT.

The V and J genes are TRBV2 and TRBJ1-1; 7 nucleotides match TRBD1. CDR1 and CDR2 (germline): SNHLY, FYNNEI. CDR3 length: 14 residues. Unmatched junction bases numbered 6, after V lost 8 bases and J lost 0 bases. CDR3 in DNA: TGTGCCAGCCAGGAGGGACAGCTGAACACTGAAGCTTTCTTT. Its protein is CASQEGQLNTEAFF.

The V and J genes are TRBV27 and TRBJ2-5; 11 nucleotides align to TRBD2. The CDR3 length is 14 residues. V lost 6 bases to trimming and J lost 6 bases; unmatched junction nucleotides: 6. Germline V gene sequence: CDR1 MNHEY, CDR2 SMNVEV (reference sequence). CDR3 residues: CASRSLAGVKTQYF. CDR3 coding DNA: TGTGCCAGCAGGTCACTAGCGGGAGTAAAGACCCAGTACTTC.

The V gene is TRBV15, the J gene TRBJ1-4; TRBD1 is a possible D gene (6 bases). Trimming took off 0 bases at V and 4 bases at J, with 18 bases between the two ends. The CDR3 length is 18 residues. Germline V gives CDR1 LNHNV, CDR2 YYDKDF (reference sequence). The DNA for the CDR3 is TGTGCCACCAGCAGAGATCAGTCAGGGGCGCGGATTAATGAAAAACTGTTTTTT. As protein: CATSRDQSGARINEKLFF.

The rearrangement joins TRBV5-4 to TRBJ2-1; D is possibly TRBD1 (6 bases). Germline values: CDR1 SGHNT, CDR2 YYREEE (reference sequence). This CDR3 has 14 amino acids. The V and J ends lost 2 bases and 5 bases respectively, with 11 bases between them. The CDR3 sequence is CASSFGTLDNEQFF. CDR3 coding DNA: TGTGCCAGCAGCTTTGGGACACTTGACAATGAGCAGTTCTTC.

Only a few counts were recorded for this clone. The chain combines TRBV30 with TRBJ2-2; 7 positions match TRBD2. Trimming removed 4 bases from V and 4 bases from J; junction bases left unmatched: 9. The length of the CDR3 is 15 residues. Germline CDR1 and CDR2: GTSNPN and SVGIG (reference sequence). In nucleotides, the CDR3 is TGTGCCTGGACCCCGACTAGCATGGGCACCGGGGAGCTGTTTTTT. It specifies CAWTPTSMGTGELFF.

This clone occurred a few times. The chain combines TRBV4-2 with TRBJ2-7; TRBD2 agrees at 11 bases. The V gene's germline CDR1 is LGHNA and CDR2 YNFKEQ. The V and J ends lost 4 bases and 4 bases, in that order; junction bases with no gene match: 12. CDR3 size: 17 residues. CDR3 residues: CASSRRLAGNSYYEQYF. The CDR3 nucleotides read TGTGCCAGCAGCCGCAGACTAGCGGGGAACTCTTATTACGAGCAGTACTTC.

The gene calls are TRBV5-1 and TRBJ2-5; 8 bases agree with TRBD2. V shed 3 bases and J 2 bases; nucleotides not matched to a gene: 6. CDR3 length: 15 residues. The germline gives CDR1 SGHRS, CDR2 YFSETQ. The CDR3 sequence is CASSSRGGQQETQYF. The CDR3, as DNA: TGCGCCAGCAGCTCCCGGGGGGGGCAACAAGAGACCCAGTACTTC.

The genes are TRBV5-1 and TRBJ1-2; 7 bases map to TRBD1. This CDR3 contains 14 residues. CDR1 SGHRS and CDR2 YFSETQ come from the germline V gene. The junction had 4 bases not matched to a gene; V was cut back by 4 bases and J by 1 base. CDR3 DNA: TGCGCCAGCAGCCAGGGACAGCATAACTATGGCTACACCTTC. Translation gives CASSQGQHNYGYTF.

This chain links TRBV27 with TRBJ1-5; no clear D gene. The CDR3 is 14 amino acids. Looked up from germline, CDR1 is MNHEY and CDR2 is SMNVEV (reference sequence). Trimming took 8 bases from V and 6 from J, leaving 17 bases between them. CDR3 nucleotide sequence: TGTGCCAGCGGCTACCAACGGGGAGGTCAGCCCCAGCATTTT. Amino acid sequence: CASGYQRGGQPQHF.

This clone was counted many times. The J gene is TRBJ1-1, the V gene TRBV5-4; 7 positions match TRBD1. The CDR3 is made up of 14 amino acids. Per germline, CDR1 SGHNT and CDR2 YYREEE (reference sequence). With V trimmed by 0 bases and J by 4 bases, 3 bases remained unmatched. The chain's CDR3 is CASSLDRGGTEAFF. The CDR3 region has the DNA TGTGCCAGCAGCTTGGACAGGGGCGGCACTGAAGCTTTCTTT. Full variable domain (remainder filled in from reference TRBV5-4 and TRBJ1-1): ETGVTQSPTHLIKTRGQQVTLRCSSQSGHNTVSWYQQALGQGPQFIFQYYREEENGRGNFPPRFSGLQFPNYSSELNVNALELDDSALYLCASSLDRGGTEAFFGQGTRLTVV.